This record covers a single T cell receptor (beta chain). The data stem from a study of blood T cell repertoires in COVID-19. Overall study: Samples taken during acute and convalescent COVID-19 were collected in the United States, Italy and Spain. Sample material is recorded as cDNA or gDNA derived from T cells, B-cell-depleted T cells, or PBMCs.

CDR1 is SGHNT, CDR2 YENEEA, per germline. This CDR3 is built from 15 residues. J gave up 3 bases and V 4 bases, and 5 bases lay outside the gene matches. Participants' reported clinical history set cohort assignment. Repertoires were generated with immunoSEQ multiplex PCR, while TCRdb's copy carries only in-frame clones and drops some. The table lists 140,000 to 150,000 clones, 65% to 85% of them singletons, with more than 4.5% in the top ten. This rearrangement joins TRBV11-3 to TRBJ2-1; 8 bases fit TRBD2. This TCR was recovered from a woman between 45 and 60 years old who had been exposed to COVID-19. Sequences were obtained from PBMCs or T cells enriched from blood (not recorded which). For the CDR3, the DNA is TGTGCCAGCAGCTACCGGACTAGCAGCTACAATGAGCAGTTCTTC. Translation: CASSYRTSSYNEQFF.